The 19 T cell receptor beta chains in this list originate from one sample, sequenced in a study of shared clonotypes between healthy human individuals. As defined, naive CD8 cells were CD45RO-negative and positively selected for CCR7, with terminally differentiated effector memory CD45RA+ cells excluded. Assay used: immunoSEQ multiplex PCR; TCRdb lists only in-frame clones, some missing. The sample yields around 1,900,000 clones, about 93% seen once. Sequencing was carried out using naive CD8+ T cells from PBMCs. The receptors were sampled from a man younger than 35 in good health. Some clones in this sample may be carry-over from other donors' samples.

The rearrangement joins TRBV19 to TRBJ1-2, with TRBD1 as a possible D gene (5 bases). With 3 bases removed from V and 0 bases from J, the gap between germline ends came to 14 bases. The germline gives CDR1 LNHDA, CDR2 SQIVND (reference sequence). The CDR3 has 16 residues. CDR3 DNA: TGTGCCAGTAGTATGGCCCGCAGGGTTGCTAACTATGGCTACACCTTC. It specifies CASSMARRVANYGYTF.

The rearrangement links TRBV19 to TRBJ2-1, with no clear D. Germline lookup yields CDR1 LNHDA and CDR2 SQIVND (reference sequence). The ends were cut back, 5 bases at V and 7 bases at J, with 12 bases in the middle. The CDR3 is 13 residues long. As DNA, the CDR3 is TGTGCCAGTAGTGCCTTTAACGGGAATGAGCAGTTCTTC. Residues: CASSAFNGNEQFF.

This clone was recorded only once. This chain joins TRBV9 and TRBJ2-6; D might be TRBD1 (6 bases). Germline CDR1 SGDLS, CDR2 YYNGEE. CDR3 size: 16 residues. The ends were cut back, 4 bases at V and 4 bases at J, with 15 bases in the middle. The CDR3 here is CASSLRQASGANVLTF. The CDR3 DNA is TGTGCCAGCAGCCTTCGACAGGCCTCCGGGGCCAACGTCCTGACTTTC.

Here the CDR3 reads CASSEWDGSYEQYF. The CDR3 bases are TGTGCCAGCAGTGAATGGGACGGATCCTACGAGCAGTACTTC. The J gene is TRBJ2-7, the V gene TRBV2, with D perhaps TRBD1 or TRBD2 (5 bases each). The V end was cut by 2 bases, the J end by 1 base, with 9 bases between. This CDR3 contains 14 residues. Per the germline V gene, CDR1 is SNHLY and CDR2 is FYNNEI.

V gene TRBV7-9 combines with J gene TRBJ2-1; D ambiguous. V lost 1 base and J 8 bases, leaving 6 bases between the germline ends. Germline V lookup: CDR1 SEHNR, CDR2 FQNEAQ (reference sequence). CDR3 length: 12 residues. The CDR3 protein is CASSLVSDEQFF. The CDR3 DNA reads TGTGCCAGCAGCTTAGTTAGTGATGAGCAGTTCTTC.

J is TRBJ2-7 and V is TRBV6-1; D possibly corresponds to TRBD1 (5 bases). The length of the CDR3 is 12 residues. V shed 6 bases and J shed 6 bases, with 12 bases lying between them. Germline loops: CDR1 MNHNS, CDR2 SASEGT. The CDR3 spells CASRGVRAEQYF. CDR3 nucleotides: TGTGCCAGCAGAGGGGTTAGAGCCGAGCAGTACTTC.

CDR3 sequence (DNA): TGTGCCAGCAGCTTAGGTTCTGGCAATGAGCAGTTCTTC. It is translated as CASSLGSGNEQFF. V usage is TRBV7-6 and J usage is TRBJ2-1; unclear D gene. CDR1 is SGHVS and CDR2 is FNYEAQ in the germline V gene. Trimming left V 1 base short and J 6 bases short, with 7 bases between. The CDR3 is 13 residues long.

V is TRBV5-6 and J is TRBJ1-1, with 7 positions matching TRBD1. The CDR3 totals 17 residues. V shed 0 bases and J 0 bases; nucleotides not matched to a gene: 8. Germline loops: CDR1 SGHDT, CDR2 YYEEEE. As DNA, the CDR3 is TGTGCCAGCAGCTTGGCAGGGGGGTTCGGGATGAACACTGAAGCTTTCTTT. Amino acid sequence: CASSLAGGFGMNTEAFF.

This sequence joins TRBV4-1 and TRBJ2-7; D not resolved. Trimming shortened V by 1 base and J by 7 bases, and 14 bases separated the two germline ends. This CDR3 has 14 residues. The germline gives CDR1 MGHRA, CDR2 YSYEKL. CDR3 in amino acids: CASSQVGSRGEQYF. In DNA form, the CDR3 reads TGCGCCAGCAGCCAAGTCGGCAGTCGAGGAGAGCAGTACTTC.

The chain has TRBV7-2 and TRBJ2-7; TRBD2 agrees at 15 bases. Germline CDR1 and CDR2: SGHTA and FQGNSA. The CDR3 has 14 amino acids. J lost 6 bases, V lost 4 bases, and 1 base had no gene match. The CDR3 sequence is CASSSGLAGGEQYF. DNA for the CDR3: TGTGCCAGCAGCTCGGGACTAGCGGGAGGCGAGCAGTACTTC.

This clone was found once. The chain is built from TRBV9 and TRBJ2-1; 11 nucleotides agree with TRBD2. The CDR3 is 15 residues long. V gave up 4 bases and J gave up 4 bases; unmatched junction bases: 4. Germline V lookup: CDR1 SGDLS, CDR2 YYNGEE. This CDR3 is CASSTSSGGYNEQFF. The CDR3 DNA reads as TGTGCCAGCAGCACTTCTAGCGGGGGGTACAATGAGCAGTTCTTC. Looking up the rest from reference TRBV9 and TRBJ2-1 gives the full variable domain: DSGVTQTPKHLITATGQRVTLRCSPRSGDLSVYWYQQSLDQGLQFLIQYYNGEERAKGNILERFSAQQFPDLHSELNLSSLELGDSALYFCASSTSSGGYNEQFFGPGTRLTVL.

This clone appeared a single time. The chain couples TRBV21-1 to TRBJ2-1; the table's TRBD2 call for D was not verified on the DNA. TRBV21-1 is classified as a pseudogene. CDR3 length: 16 residues. The CDR3 DNA follows: TGTGCCAGCAGCAATAGGATGCCGGGATTTTACAATGAGCAGTTCTTC. This codes for CASSNRMPGFYNEQFF.

The CDR3 DNA sequence: TGCGCCAGCAGCCAAGGGGGGACAGTAAACTACAATGAGCAGTTCTTC. Translation gives CASSQGGTVNYNEQFF. The V call is TRBV4-1, the J call TRBJ2-1; 7 positions match TRBD1. Germline assignment: CDR1 MGHRA and CDR2 YSYEKL. The CDR3 loop spans 16 amino acids. Unmatched junction bases numbered 6, after V lost 1 base and J lost 3 bases.

The V gene is TRBV19, the J gene TRBJ2-3; D gene unclear. There are 17 residues in the CDR3. Trimming removed 5 bases from V and 0 bases from J, with 18 bases in between. Germline CDR1 LNHDA, CDR2 SQIVND (reference sequence). CDR3 sequence (DNA): TGTGCCAGTAGTTTAACAAGATACGGACCCAGCACAGATACGCAGTATTTT. Protein: CASSLTRYGPSTDTQYF. The whole variable domain, remainder taken from reference TRBV19 and TRBJ2-3, is DGGITQSPKYLFRKEGQNVTLSCEQNLNHDAMYWYRQDPGQGLRLIYYSQIVNDFQKGDIAEGYSVSREKKESFPLTVTSAQKNPTAFYLCASSLTRYGPSTDTQYFGPGTRLTVL.

The gene calls are TRBV19 and TRBJ1-1, with D tentatively TRBD1 (5 bases). Per germline, CDR1 LNHDA and CDR2 SQIVND (reference sequence). Trimming took off 1 base at V and 0 bases at J, with 15 bases between the two ends. This CDR3 spans 17 amino acids. The CDR3 loop is CASSIVQGSKVNTEAFF. CDR3 coding DNA: TGTGCCAGTAGTATAGTGCAGGGAAGTAAGGTGAACACTGAAGCTTTCTTT.

This chain links TRBV9 with TRBJ2-1; 9 bases align to TRBD1. CDR1 is SGDLS and CDR2 is YYNGEE in the germline V gene. The CDR3 runs to 15 residues. After removal of 3 bases from V and 6 bases from J, the junction contained 7 bases not matched to a gene. CDR3 in amino acids: CASSDRDRVFNEQFF. As DNA, the CDR3 is TGTGCCAGCAGCGACCGGGACAGGGTCTTCAATGAGCAGTTCTTC.

As concerns this clone: Other DNA sequences in this sample translate to the same CDR3. This rearrangement joins TRBV27 to TRBJ2-7, with 8 bases matching TRBD1. The CDR3 runs 15 residues. Germline CDR1 and CDR2: MNHEY and SMNVEV (reference sequence). J was trimmed by 4 bases and V by 3 bases; bases with no gene match: 8. CDR3 protein: CASSFSAGGSYEQYF. The CDR3 region has the DNA TGTGCCAGCAGTTTTTCGGCAGGGGGCAGTTACGAGCAGTACTTC.

This chain joins TRBV13 and TRBJ2-7, with a tentative D call TRBD1 (6 bases). The CDR3 is 15 amino acids. Germline V lookup: CDR1 PRHDT, CDR2 FYEKMQ (reference sequence). Trimming took off 3 bases at V and 4 bases at J, with 16 bases between the two ends. CDR3 in amino acids: CASSFVFGGEYEQYF. The CDR3 nucleotides read TGTGCCAGCAGCTTCGTCTTTGGGGGCGAGTACGAGCAGTACTTC.

This sequence joins TRBV9 and TRBJ2-3; D ambiguous. There are 13 residues in the CDR3. The V gene's germline CDR1 is SGDLS and CDR2 YYNGEE. Trimming stripped 4 bases from V and 4 bases from J, with 10 bases between. As DNA, the CDR3 is TGTGCCAGCAGCCCGTCCAAGGCAGATACGCAGTATTTT. Its translation: CASSPSKADTQYF.